The clone carrying this T cell receptor beta chain was recorded once. Its target is unknown. This may be a read error, as it is one base from a much larger clone. The germline V and J ends were trimmed by 3 bases and 2 bases, with 7 bases remaining between them. This CDR3 is 13 amino acids long. TCRdb independently ran MiXCR on the 5' RACE reads; one entry per CDR3 protein. Of over 110,000 distinct CDR3 sequences in the sample, 7.7% were seen once. The sample is drawn from a study of T cells after yellow fever vaccination. Overall study context: Low-cell-number fractions underwent preparation using SMART-Seq v4 Ultra Low Input.

Broader study findings: Clonotypes shared by both compartments, CD4 and CD8, made up a small share. The secondary response was weaker, and its peak arrived faster, on day 5 versus 15. Post-booster repertoires again held most primary-vaccination clones (around 95% CD4, around 90% CD8).

Sequenced here: CD4+ T cells sorted from PBMCs, sampled 5 days after the yellow fever booster vaccination. The chain uses TRBV12-3 or TRBV12-4 and TRBJ2-5; D call uncertain. The TCR comes from a man aged 25-40 years who received the YFV17D yellow fever vaccine. The CDR3 coding sequence is TGTGCCAGCAGTTTCCCAGCACAAGAGACCCAGTACTTC. Amino acid sequence: CASSFPAQETQYF.